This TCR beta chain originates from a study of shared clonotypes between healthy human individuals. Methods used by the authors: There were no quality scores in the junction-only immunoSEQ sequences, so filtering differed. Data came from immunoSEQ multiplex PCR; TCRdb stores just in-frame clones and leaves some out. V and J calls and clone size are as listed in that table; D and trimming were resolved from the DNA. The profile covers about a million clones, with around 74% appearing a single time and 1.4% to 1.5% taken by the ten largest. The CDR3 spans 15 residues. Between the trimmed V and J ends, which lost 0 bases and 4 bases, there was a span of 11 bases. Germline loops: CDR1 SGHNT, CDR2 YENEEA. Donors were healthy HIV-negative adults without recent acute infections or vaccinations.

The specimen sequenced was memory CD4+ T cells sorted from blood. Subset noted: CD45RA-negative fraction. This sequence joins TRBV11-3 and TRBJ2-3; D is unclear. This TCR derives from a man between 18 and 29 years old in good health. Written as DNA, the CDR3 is TGTGCCAGCAGCTTAGATCCGGGTCTGGCAGATACGCAGTATTTT. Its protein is CASSLDPGLADTQYF. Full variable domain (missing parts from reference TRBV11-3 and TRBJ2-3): EAGVVQSPRYKIIEKKQPVAFWCNPISGHNTLYWYLQNLGQGPELLIRYENEEAVDDSQLPKDRFSAERLKGVDSTLKIQPAELGDSAVYLCASSLDPGLADTQYFGPGTRLTVL.